This T cell receptor beta chain was captured in a study of technical replicates of blood from several donors. Assay used: immunoSEQ multiplex PCR; TCRdb lists only in-frame clones, some missing. Here the sample spans about 81,000 clones, under 97% being singletons. Worth noting for this clone: Different DNA sequences within this sample yield the same CDR3.

Germline V gene lookup returns CDR1 SGDLS and CDR2 YYNGEE. The V end was cut by 0 bases, the J end by 5 bases, with 11 bases between. The CDR3 totals 14 residues. Sequencing was done on a sample of T cells isolated from PBMCs. The chain uses TRBV9 and TRBJ2-5, with a possible D match to TRBD2 (6 bases). The sequence was collected from a human donor in good health. The CDR3 nucleotides are TGTGCCAGCAGCGTAGGTACGGGAGCGGAGACCCAGTACTTC. Its protein product is CASSVGTGAETQYF. Drawing the rest from reference TRBV9 and TRBJ2-5, the complete variable domain is DSGVTQTPKHLITATGQRVTLRCSPRSGDLSVYWYQQSLDQGLQFLIQYYNGEERAKGNILERFSAQQFPDLHSELNLSSLELGDSALYFCASSVGTGAETQYFGPGTRLLVL.